This T cell receptor (beta chain) was recorded in a study of control samples from healthy donors and cancer patients. The assay was immunoSEQ multiplex PCR, and TCRdb's table has in-frame clones only and misses some. The sample consists of 99,000 or so clones, 83% of them appearing once. Trimming took 0 bases from V and 3 from J, leaving 8 bases between them. The CDR3 has 15 amino acids. Germline CDR1 is LGHNA and CDR2 is YSLEER. The specimen was blood. The chain combines TRBV4-3 with TRBJ1-4; tentative D call: TRBD1 (6 bases). The TCR sequence derives from a woman aged 45-59 years in good health. In DNA form, the CDR3 reads TGCGCCAGCAGCCAAGATGCAGGGGCTAATGAAAAACTGTTTTTT. Its translation is CASSQDAGANEKLFF.